A single sample gave rise to the 27 T cell receptor beta chains below, sequenced in a study of cytomegalovirus exposure and HLA in healthy donors (TCRdb year 2017). The library was obtained by the immunoSEQ multiplex PCR assay. For the multiplex PCR, a mixture combining 60 forward primers for TCR Vbeta segments and 13 reverse primers for TCR Jbeta segments was used. TCRdb took over this immuneACCESS table, retaining in-frame rearrangements with V and J assigned. Such tables are incomplete; in checked studies, under half of the missing clones stem from an unresolved V gene, and the remainder is unexplained. The sample table shows around 70,000 clones, and about 74% are seen once. The biggest ten clones account for approximately 10% of the sample. The material sequenced was PBMCs. Receptors were obtained from a human donor in good health.

V is TRBV5-8 and J is TRBJ2-7, with D hard to call. Per the germline V gene, CDR1 is SGHTS and CDR2 is YDEGEE. The CDR3 has 13 residues. V gave up 4 bases and J gave up 4 bases, with 12 bases separating them. CDR3: CASSPQTIYEQYF. In nucleotides, the CDR3 is TGTGCCAGCAGCCCTCAGACAATATACGAGCAGTACTTC.

The rearrangement uses TRBV28 and TRBJ2-7; a possible D gene is TRBD2 (6 bases). In germline, CDR1 is MDHEN, CDR2 SYDVKM. The CDR3 length is 14 residues. V gave up 4 bases and J gave up 3 bases, with 13 bases separating them. CDR3 bases: TGTGCCAGCAGTTCTGTAGGAGGGGTCTACGAGCAGTACTTC. This gives the protein CASSSVGGVYEQYF.

This chain uses TRBV5-4 with TRBJ2-3; 10 nucleotides agree with TRBD2. Germline CDR1 reads SGHNT; CDR2 reads YYREEE (reference sequence). The CDR3 totals 16 residues. V trimming: 2 bases; J trimming: 4 bases; junction bases outside the gene matches: 7. The CDR3 sequence is CASSFPSGSGADTQYF. CDR3 in DNA: TGTGCCAGCAGCTTCCCTAGCGGGAGCGGGGCAGATACGCAGTATTTT. Drawing the rest from reference TRBV5-4 and TRBJ2-3, the complete variable domain is ETGVTQSPTHLIKTRGQQVTLRCSSQSGHNTVSWYQQALGQGPQFIFQYYREEENGRGNFPPRFSGLQFPNYSSELNVNALELDDSALYLCASSFPSGSGADTQYFGPGTRLTVL.

CDR3 coding DNA: TGTGCCAGCAGTTACTTAGTGGGGGGGGGCGCGCACGAGCAGTACTTC. Its protein product is CASSYLVGGGAHEQYF. J is TRBJ2-7 and V is TRBV6-6; possible D gene TRBD2, 7 bases. With 1 base removed from V and 5 bases from J, the gap between germline ends came to 18 bases. Germline V gives CDR1 MNHNY, CDR2 SVGAGI (reference sequence). CDR3 size: 16 residues.

V usage is TRBV6-5 and J usage is TRBJ2-1; 11 bases line up with TRBD2. The CDR3 contains 15 residues. Germline CDR1 and CDR2: MNHEY and SVGAGI. V lost 5 bases, J lost 2 bases, and 2 bases stayed unmatched. The CDR3 is CASSLTSGAYNEQFF. The CDR3, as DNA: TGTGCCAGCAGTCTGACTAGCGGGGCCTACAATGAGCAGTTCTTC.

The J gene is TRBJ1-5, the V gene TRBV28; tentative D call: TRBD1 (6 bases). The CDR3 is 15 residues long. Per the germline V gene, CDR1 is MDHEN and CDR2 is SYDVKM. V lost 8 bases to trimming and J lost 1 base, with 15 bases between them. The CDR3 loop is CASRGGGSSNQPQHF. The CDR3 coding sequence is TGTGCCAGCCGGGGAGGGGGGAGCAGCAATCAGCCCCAGCATTTT. The full variable domain, with the rest looked up from reference TRBV28 and TRBJ1-5, is DVKVTQSSRYLVKRTGEKVFLECVQDMDHENMFWYRQDPGLGLRLIYFSYDVKMKEKGDIPEGYSVSREKKERFSLILESASTNQTSMYLCASRGGGSSNQPQHFGDGTRLSIL.

The chain is built from TRBV4-2 and TRBJ2-7; 8 bases agree with TRBD1. The germline V gene encodes CDR1 LGHNA and CDR2 YNFKEQ. J lost 5 bases, V lost 1 base, and 16 bases had no gene match. The CDR3 sequence is 18 residues long. The CDR3 DNA reads TGTGCCAGCAGCCAAGCTGGGACAGGTTGGTCGGGTTTGAACGAGCAGTACTTC. Translating it yields CASSQAGTGWSGLNEQYF.

V and J are TRBV6-6 and TRBJ1-2; 7 bases line up with TRBD1. This CDR3 region has 14 residues. Looked up from germline, CDR1 is MNHNY and CDR2 is SVGAGI (reference sequence). V dropped 9 bases and J dropped 3; count of bases not matched to a gene: 10. The CDR3 DNA reads TGTGCCAGTTTCATGTACGGGACAGACTATGGCTACACCTTC. Protein product: CASFMYGTDYGYTF.

The chain recombines TRBV14 with TRBJ2-5; unclear D gene. Germline V gene lookup returns CDR1 SGHDN and CDR2 FVKESK. The CDR3 sequence is 14 residues long. The V gene lost 1 base and the J gene lost 3 bases, with 9 bases spanning the gap. This CDR3 is CASSQGLRKETQYF. CDR3 coding DNA: TGTGCCAGCAGCCAAGGGTTGAGAAAAGAGACCCAGTACTTC.

This chain joins TRBV11-2 and TRBJ1-2, with no clear D. This CDR3 spans 13 amino acids. V dropped 5 bases and J dropped 4 bases, with 11 bases sitting between them. CDR1 and CDR2 (germline): SGHAT, FQNNGV. The chain's CDR3 is CASSPGVSYGYTF. CDR3 nucleotide sequence: TGTGCCAGCAGCCCCGGGGTCTCCTATGGCTACACCTTC.

The V gene is TRBV6-1, the J gene TRBJ2-5, with D possibly TRBD2 on 5 matching bases. Germline CDR1 reads MNHNS; CDR2 reads SASEGT. V dropped 3 bases and J dropped 5 bases, with 22 bases sitting between them. This CDR3 spans 17 amino acids. CDR3 DNA sequence: TGTGCCAGCAGTGAGTTTCCGGTCAGGCGGGTGGAGGAGACCCAGTACTTC. Residues: CASSEFPVRRVEETQYF.

The table lists this clone with a few counts. V gene TRBV5-1 combines with J gene TRBJ2-1; 9 bases match TRBD2. J gave up 10 bases and V 4 bases, and 12 bases lay outside the gene matches. The CDR3 has 15 amino acids. Germline V lookup: CDR1 SGHRS, CDR2 YFSETQ. CDR3 protein: CASSPGAGGPREQFF. The DNA for the CDR3 is TGCGCCAGCAGCCCAGGGGCGGGAGGGCCAAGGGAGCAGTTCTTC. The full variable domain, rest sourced from reference TRBV5-1 and TRBJ2-1, is KAGVTQTPRYLIKTRGQQVTLSCSPISGHRSVSWYQQTPGQGLQFLFEYFSETQRNKGNFPGRFSGRQFSNSRSEMNVSTLELGDSALYLCASSPGAGGPREQFFGPGTRLTVL.

The rearrangement joins TRBV18 to TRBJ2-7, with TRBD2 identical over 8 bases. V dropped 4 bases and J dropped 7; count of bases not matched to a gene: 9. Germline lookup yields CDR1 KGHSH and CDR2 LQKENI. CDR3 length: 14 amino acids. CDR3: CASSRQREQDEQYF. The DNA of the CDR3 is TGTGCCAGCTCACGCCAGCGGGAGCAGGATGAGCAGTACTTC.

The chain has TRBV5-4 and TRBJ1-1, with 7 positions matching TRBD1. Trimming removed 0 bases from V and 7 bases from J; junction bases left unmatched: 6. CDR3 length: 14 residues. Germline V gives CDR1 SGHNT, CDR2 YYREEE (reference sequence). The CDR3 loop is CASSLEGAHGEAFF. The DNA for the CDR3 is TGTGCCAGCAGCTTGGAGGGGGCGCACGGTGAAGCTTTCTTT.

The count of this clone is one. The chain uses TRBV7-3 and TRBJ2-7, with D perhaps TRBD2 (6 bases). Germline CDR1 is SGHTA and CDR2 is FQGTGA. The CDR3 is made up of 15 amino acids. V was trimmed by 3 bases and J by 0 bases, leaving 12 bases between them. The CDR3 DNA reads TGTGCCAGCAGCTTTTCTGCGGGAAACTCCTACGAGCAGTACTTC. It specifies CASSFSAGNSYEQYF. The variable domain in full, completed from reference TRBV7-3 and TRBJ2-7, reads GAGVSQTPSNKVTEKGKYVELRCDPISGHTALYWYRQSLGQGPEFLIYFQGTGAADDSGLPNDRFFAVRPEGSVSTLKIQRTERGDSAVYLCASSFSAGNSYEQYFGPGTRLTVT.

The chain employs TRBV28 and TRBJ2-1; D is uncertain. Germline CDR1 MDHEN, CDR2 SYDVKM. Trimming took 2 bases from V and 10 from J, leaving 12 bases between them. The CDR3 covers 13 residues. The CDR3 loop is CASSLRSLREQFF. The CDR3 nucleotides are TGTGCCAGCAGTTTAAGGAGTTTGCGCGAGCAGTTCTTC.

The chain employs TRBV28 and TRBJ2-7; 7 bases line up with TRBD2. The germline CDR1 and CDR2 sequences are MDHEN and SYDVKM. J was trimmed by 7 bases and V by 8 bases; bases with no gene match: 11. The CDR3 is 13 amino acids. CDR3 nucleotides: TGTGCCAGCCAACCGGGACTAATGGGGGAGCAGTACTTC. It yields the protein CASQPGLMGEQYF. Combining the CDR3 with reference TRBV28 and TRBJ2-7 gives the whole variable domain DVKVTQSSRYLVKRTGEKVFLECVQDMDHENMFWYRQDPGLGLRLIYFSYDVKMKEKGDIPEGYSVSREKKERFSLILESASTNQTSMYLCASQPGLMGEQYFGPGTRLTVT.

For the CDR3, the DNA is TGTGCCAGCACCTCCTCGGCCTACGAGCAGTACTTC. This codes for CASTSSAYEQYF. V and J are TRBV6-5 and TRBJ2-7; D not resolved. CDR1 and CDR2 from the germline V gene are MNHEY and SVGAGI. Trimming stripped 7 bases from V and 2 bases from J, with 9 bases between. CDR3 size: 12 residues.

The chain links TRBV30 to TRBJ2-5; 7 nucleotides align to TRBD1. The J call is doubtful: the DNA matches TRBJ2-7 better. The CDR3 covers 12 residues. The germline V gene encodes CDR1 GTSNPN and CDR2 SVGIG (reference sequence). CDR3 residues: CAWGDRHYEQYF. Here the CDR3 DNA reads TGTGCCTGGGGGGACAGACACTACGAGCAGTACTTC.

This clone was counted once. The chain is built from TRBV11-3 and TRBJ2-7; 8 bases map to TRBD2. Per the germline V gene, CDR1 is SGHNT and CDR2 is YENEEA. Trimming at V came to 4 bases and at J to 2 bases, leaving 7 bases not matched to a gene. CDR3 length: 15 residues. The CDR3 DNA reads as TGTGCCAGCAGCTCCCAGCGGGAGAGCACCTACGAGCAGTACTTC. Residues: CASSSQRESTYEQYF.

This clone has a single count. The rearrangement links TRBV30 to TRBJ1-2; no definite D call. This CDR3 spans 11 amino acids. V was pared by 2 bases and J by 8 bases, with 9 bases between. CDR1 is GTSNPN, CDR2 SVGIG, per germline (reference sequence). CDR3: CAWSPPRGYTF. The CDR3 DNA reads TGTGCCTGGAGTCCACCTCGGGGCTACACCTTC.

The gene calls are TRBV5-1 and TRBJ2-5, with D possibly being TRBD1 (6 bases). Germline V lookup: CDR1 SGHRS, CDR2 YFSETQ. This CDR3 comprises 16 residues. V dropped 3 bases and J dropped 5 bases, with 20 bases sitting between them. CDR3 DNA sequence: TGCGCCAGCAGCTCGACCGGGACAAGGGGGTCGGAGACCCAGTACTTC. Encoded protein: CASSSTGTRGSETQYF.

V usage is TRBV4-1 and J usage is TRBJ1-1; 8 positions agree with TRBD1. Germline V gives CDR1 MGHRA, CDR2 YSYEKL. V lost 6 bases and J lost 1; bases outside the gene matches: 7. This CDR3 is built from 15 residues. CDR3: CASRRGQGANTEAFF. Here the CDR3 DNA reads TGCGCCAGCAGACGAGGCCAGGGGGCGAACACTGAAGCTTTCTTT.

This clone appeared once. The chain is built from TRBV7-8 and TRBJ2-1, with 14 bases matching TRBD2. The CDR3 is 20 amino acids. V trimming: 4 bases; J trimming: 4 bases; junction bases outside the gene matches: 15. The germline CDR1 and CDR2 sequences are SGHVS and FQNEAQ. The CDR3 sequence is CASSSIGTSGSGASYNEQFF. The CDR3 DNA reads TGTGCCAGCAGCTCAATAGGGACTAGCGGGAGTGGGGCTTCATACAATGAGCAGTTCTTC.

This chain links TRBV15 with TRBJ2-7, with D maybe TRBD2 (6 bases). Germline assignment: CDR1 LNHNV and CDR2 YYDKDF (reference sequence). Deletions cut 5 bases from V and 0 bases from J, with 8 bases between. CDR3 length: 13 amino acids. The CDR3 loop is CATSERVSYEQYF. The CDR3 DNA sequence: TGTGCCACCAGCGAGCGGGTCTCCTACGAGCAGTACTTC.

This chain uses TRBV2 with TRBJ1-1; possibly TRBD1 for D (6 bases). The V end lost 6 bases, the J end lost 0 bases, and 8 bases lay between the germline ends. The CDR3 is 13 residues long. CDR1 and CDR2 (germline): SNHLY, FYNNEI. CDR3 DNA sequence: TGTGCCAGCAGGAGGGGGTTGAACACTGAAGCTTTCTTT. Its protein product is CASRRGLNTEAFF.

Note on this clone: At the DNA level, this CDR3 is encoded by other sequences in the same sample as well. This chain joins TRBV5-4 and TRBJ1-1, with D perhaps TRBD1 (6 bases). Trimming pared 0 bases from V and 0 bases from J, leaving 9 bases between. The CDR3 runs 15 residues. Germline V gene sequence: CDR1 SGHNT, CDR2 YYREEE (reference sequence). CDR3 sequence: CASSLAGGLNTEAFF. The CDR3 coding sequence is TGTGCCAGCAGCTTGGCCGGGGGGCTGAACACTGAAGCTTTCTTT. Full variable domain (remainder filled in from reference TRBV5-4 and TRBJ1-1): ETGVTQSPTHLIKTRGQQVTLRCSSQSGHNTVSWYQQALGQGPQFIFQYYREEENGRGNFPPRFSGLQFPNYSSELNVNALELDDSALYLCASSLAGGLNTEAFFGQGTRLTVV.